This section outlines one TCR beta chain sequence together with its context. CDR3 size: 14 residues. Germline-derived CDR1 and CDR2 are ENHRY and SYGVKD. With 2 bases removed from V and 1 base from J, the gap between germline ends came to 5 bases. Extracted RNA was reverse transcribed, and the resulting cDNA served as sequencing template. The protocol was immunoSEQ multiplex PCR, while the TCRdb copy is restricted to in-frame clones and leaves out a portion. The sample has fewer than 250,000 clones; around two fifths are singletons. Treatment described: oral pan-JAK inhibitor, 5-10 mg twice daily. The sample comes from a study of CD8+ T cells in alopecia areata.

Sequences were derived from CD4+ T cells sorted from blood, sampled at approximately week 37, from a patient treated with tofacitinib. The clonotype was recovered from a human donor with alopecia areata. The rearrangement uses TRBV10-3 and TRBJ2-2; D remains ambiguous. The DNA of the CDR3 is TGTGCCATCAGTGAGCGCGAGAACACCGGGGAGCTGTTTTTT. Translating gives CAISERENTGELFF.